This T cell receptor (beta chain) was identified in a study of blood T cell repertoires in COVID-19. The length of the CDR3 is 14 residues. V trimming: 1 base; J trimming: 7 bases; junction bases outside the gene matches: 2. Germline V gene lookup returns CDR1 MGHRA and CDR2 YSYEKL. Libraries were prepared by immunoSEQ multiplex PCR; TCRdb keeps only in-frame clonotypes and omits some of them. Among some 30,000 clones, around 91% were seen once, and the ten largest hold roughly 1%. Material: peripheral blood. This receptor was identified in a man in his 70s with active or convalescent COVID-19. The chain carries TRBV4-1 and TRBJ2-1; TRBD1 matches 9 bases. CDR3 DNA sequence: TGCGCCAGCAGCCAAGGGGGACAGGGAAATGAGCAGTTCTTC. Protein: CASSQGGQGNEQFF.